The 9 T cell receptor beta chains reported below all come from one sample, sequenced in a study of neoadjuvant anti-PD-1 for oral cavity cancer. Only in-frame clones appear in the TCRdb table, and some are missing; sequencing was by immunoSEQ multiplex PCR. The sample yields about 81,000 clones, approximately 80% seen once. The sample here was PBMCs, taken before nivolumab (anti-PD-1) treatment. All receptors derive from a person aged 35-80 years with oral cavity squamous cell carcinoma.

This clone was seen just once. This chain links TRBV11-2 with TRBJ1-5; 7 nucleotides agree with TRBD1. The CDR3 length is 12 residues. The V and J ends lost 5 bases and 11 bases, in that order; junction bases with no gene match: 6. Germline lookup yields CDR1 SGHAT and CDR2 FQNNGV. CDR3 protein: CASSATGASQHF. CDR3 coding DNA: TGTGCCAGCAGCGCAACAGGGGCGTCCCAGCATTTT.

The chain uses TRBV6-1 and TRBJ2-3; no firm D call. The V end was cut by 6 bases, the J end by 5 bases, with 6 bases between. Looked up from germline, CDR1 is MNHNS and CDR2 is SASEGT. This CDR3 comprises 11 residues. DNA of the CDR3: TGTGCCAGCAGCGGAGTAGATACGCAGTATTTT. This codes for CASSGVDTQYF.

This chain uses TRBV6-5 with TRBJ2-7; D ambiguous. Germline CDR1 and CDR2: MNHEY and SVGAGI. V lost 0 bases, J lost 2 bases, and 11 bases lay in between. The length of the CDR3 is 15 residues. Written as DNA, the CDR3 is TGTGCCAGCAGTTACTCTAGGGCAGGAGCCTACGAGCAGTACTTC. This translates into CASSYSRAGAYEQYF.

Only a few counts were recorded for this clone. The genes are TRBV4-1 and TRBJ2-2; 8 bases match TRBD2. Germline CDR1 and CDR2: MGHRA and YSYEKL. The CDR3 contains 17 residues. Trimming at V came to 2 bases and at J to 8 bases, leaving 13 bases not matched to a gene. The CDR3 reads CASSQPPGSGRWGELFF. CDR3 sequence (DNA): TGCGCCAGCAGCCAACCCCCTGGAAGCGGGAGATGGGGGGAGCTGTTTTTT.

The chain is built from TRBV10-1 and TRBJ1-1, with TRBD1 identical over 8 bases. This CDR3 has 15 amino acids. Germline V gene lookup returns CDR1 WNHNN and CDR2 SYGVQD (reference sequence). V shed 0 bases, J shed 1 base, and the junction held 1 base outside the gene matches. The CDR3 coding sequence is TGCGCCAGCAGTGAGTCCGGGACAGGGAACACTGAAGCTTTCTTT. As protein: CASSESGTGNTEAFF.

The rearrangement links TRBV20-1 to TRBJ1-1; D is unresolved. The CDR3 contains 9 residues. With 6 bases removed from V and 11 bases from J, the gap between germline ends came to 10 bases. The germline V gene has CDR1 DFQATT and CDR2 SNEGSKA (reference sequence). CDR3 coding DNA: TGCAGTGCCACCGAGAGGGCTTTCTTT. Translation: CSATERAFF.

J is TRBJ2-1 and V is TRBV6-1; weak D call: TRBD2 (5 bases). The germline CDR1 and CDR2 sequences are MNHNS and SASEGT. The CDR3 runs to 16 residues. V lost 0 bases and J 1 base, leaving 10 bases between the germline ends. CDR3 protein: CASSEAAGLSYNEQFF. In DNA form, the CDR3 reads TGTGCCAGCAGTGAAGCCGCGGGTCTTTCCTACAATGAGCAGTTCTTC.

This sequence joins TRBV29-1 and TRBJ2-3, with TRBD2 matching over 10 bases. With V trimmed by 8 bases and J by 0 bases, 20 bases remained unmatched. Germline loops: CDR1 SQVTM, CDR2 ANQGSEA. This CDR3 has 19 amino acids. The CDR3 loop reads CSTTSGIAGGDQSTDTQYF. CDR3 coding DNA: TGCAGCACGACTTCGGGGATAGCGGGAGGCGATCAGAGCACAGATACGCAGTATTTT.

The rearrangement uses TRBV6-1 and TRBJ1-2; D unclear. Germline V gene sequence: CDR1 MNHNS, CDR2 SASEGT. The CDR3 has 13 residues. V was shortened by 5 bases and J by 8 bases, with 15 bases between the two germline ends. CDR3 sequence (DNA): TGTGCCAGCAGTTTTGGGTCTTCACTCGGCTACACCTTC. It yields the protein CASSFGSSLGYTF.